This T cell receptor (beta chain) emerged from a study of vaccination and CD4 T cells after COVID-19. Concerning this clonotype: Its target is unknown.

Sequenced with the Oncomine TCR Beta short-read assay was DNA taken from cultured CD4+ T cells. Using its own MiXCR run on the PCR reads, TCRdb lists one record per CDR3 protein. The sample comprises under 20,000 distinct CDR3 sequences, approximately 49% of which are singletons, and around 13% rests with the top ten. Treatment: roughly ten-day PBMC culture with coronavirus spike peptide pools or control peptides (ViraFEST assay). Half of the medium was exchanged for fresh IL-2 medium, first on day 3 and then on day 7. V lost 8 bases to trimming and J lost 5 bases, with 18 bases between them. Germline CDR1 reads SGHTA; CDR2 reads FQGNSA. This CDR3 contains 14 residues.

The V and J genes are TRBV7-2 and TRBJ2-5, with a weak D call TRBD2 (6 bases). Sample: CD4+ T cells from blood, cultured in vitro. The sequence was collected from a human donor who had recovered from COVID-19. CDR3 coding DNA: TGTGCCAGCCGACCCGGGGGACCGGTTGAGACCCAGTACTTC. This encodes CASRPGGPVETQYF.